The clone carrying this T cell receptor beta chain has a handful of counts. The CDR3 spans 11 residues. Germline-derived CDR1 and CDR2 are SQVTM and ANQGSEA. TCRdb reanalysed the 5' RACE reads using MiXCR and keeps one entry per CDR3 protein. This sample has tens of thousands of distinct CDR3 sequences; around 28% occur once, and the top ten carry 2.1%. The V call is TRBV29-1, the J call TRBJ2-1; D is ambiguous. Sequenced material: naive CD4+ T cells sorted from blood. Subset of the sample: naive CD4+ T cells, CD4+CD45RA+CD25-. This clonotype was obtained from a female donor with breast cancer. In DNA form, the CDR3 reads TGCAGTGCCGAGGCGGCCAATGAGCAGTTCTTC. Residues: CSAEAANEQFF.